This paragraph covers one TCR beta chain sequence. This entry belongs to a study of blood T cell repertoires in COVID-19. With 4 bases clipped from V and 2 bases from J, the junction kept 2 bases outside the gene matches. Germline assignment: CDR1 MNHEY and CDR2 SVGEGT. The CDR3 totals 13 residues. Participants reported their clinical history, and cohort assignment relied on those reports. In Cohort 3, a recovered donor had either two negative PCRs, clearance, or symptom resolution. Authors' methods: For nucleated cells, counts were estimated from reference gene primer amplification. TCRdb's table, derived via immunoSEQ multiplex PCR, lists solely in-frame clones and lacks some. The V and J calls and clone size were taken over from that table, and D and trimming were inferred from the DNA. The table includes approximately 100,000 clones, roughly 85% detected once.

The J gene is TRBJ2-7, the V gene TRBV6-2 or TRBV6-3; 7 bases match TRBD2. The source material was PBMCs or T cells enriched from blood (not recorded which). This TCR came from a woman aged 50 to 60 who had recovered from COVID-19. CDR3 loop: CASSWEGAYEQYF. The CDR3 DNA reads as TGTGCCAGCAGTTGGGAGGGTGCCTACGAGCAGTACTTC.